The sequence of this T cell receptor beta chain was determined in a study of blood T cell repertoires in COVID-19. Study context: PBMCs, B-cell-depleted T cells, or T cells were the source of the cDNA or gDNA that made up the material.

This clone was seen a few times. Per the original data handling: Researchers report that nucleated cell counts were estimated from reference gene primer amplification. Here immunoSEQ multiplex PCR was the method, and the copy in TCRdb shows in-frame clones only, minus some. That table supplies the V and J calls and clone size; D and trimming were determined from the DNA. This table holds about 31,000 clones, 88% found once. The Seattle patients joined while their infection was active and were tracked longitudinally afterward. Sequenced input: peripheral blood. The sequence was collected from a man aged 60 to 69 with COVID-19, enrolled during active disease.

The CDR3 coding sequence is TGCGCCAGCAGCCTGGAGGGAGACCTCTCTGGAAACACCATATATTTT. Its translation: CASSLEGDLSGNTIYF. This chain uses TRBV4-1 with TRBJ1-3; the D is unclear. The germline V gene encodes CDR1 MGHRA and CDR2 YSYEKL. CDR3 length equals 16 residues. V lost 4 bases and J lost 0, with 13 bases in between.